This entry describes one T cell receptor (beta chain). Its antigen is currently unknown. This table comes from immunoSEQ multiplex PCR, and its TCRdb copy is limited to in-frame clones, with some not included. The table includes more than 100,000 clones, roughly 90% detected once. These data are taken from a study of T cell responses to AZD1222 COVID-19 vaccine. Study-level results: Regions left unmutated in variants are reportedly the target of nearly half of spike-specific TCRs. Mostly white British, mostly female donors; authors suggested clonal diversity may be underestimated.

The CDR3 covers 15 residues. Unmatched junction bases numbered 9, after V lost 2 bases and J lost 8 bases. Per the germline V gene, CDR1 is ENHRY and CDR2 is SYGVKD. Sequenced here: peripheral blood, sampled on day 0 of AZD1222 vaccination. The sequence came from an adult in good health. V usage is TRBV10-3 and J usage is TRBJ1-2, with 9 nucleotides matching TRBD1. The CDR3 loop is CAISETGQGQGGYTF. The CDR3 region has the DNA TGTGCCATCAGTGAGACCGGACAGGGGCAGGGGGGCTACACCTTC.